The 14 T cell receptor beta chains in this list originate from one sample, sequenced in a study of T cells in tuberculosis. Clones were sequenced by immunoSEQ multiplex PCR, and TCRdb holds only the in-frame ones, with some missing. Of some 60,000 clones in the sample, about 76% were seen once. Thawed, overnight-rested PBMC were stained with GMM-loaded CD1B tetramer, viability dye and anti-CD3, then sorted. The lipid loaded on the CD1B tetramers was C32 glucose monomycolate from Rhodococcus equi. Specimen: CD1b-GMM tetramer-negative cells sorted from PBMCs. The receptors come from an adult woman with latent tuberculosis.

V gene TRBV28 combines with J gene TRBJ1-5, with TRBD1 identical over 7 bases. The CDR3 runs 14 residues. The germline CDR1 and CDR2 sequences are MDHEN and SYDVKM. Unmatched junction bases numbered 1, after V lost 3 bases and J lost 2 bases. The CDR3 loop is CASSFDRGNQPQHF. CDR3 in DNA: TGTGCCAGCAGTTTCGACAGGGGCAATCAGCCCCAGCATTTT.

The rearrangement joins TRBV5-1 to TRBJ1-1; the match to TRBD1 covers 8 bases. CDR1 SGHRS and CDR2 YFSETQ come from the germline V gene. The CDR3 length is 13 residues. The V gene end was trimmed by 2 bases and the J gene end by 5 bases; junction bases not matched to a gene: 2. The CDR3 nucleotides are TGCGCCAGCAGCTTACAGGGGGAGACTGAAGCTTTCTTT. Translation gives CASSLQGETEAFF.

The gene calls are TRBV19 and TRBJ2-5; a possible D gene is TRBD1 (6 bases). This CDR3 spans 14 amino acids. Germline V gene sequence: CDR1 LNHDA, CDR2 SQIVND (reference sequence). Trimming shortened V by 5 bases and J by 7 bases, and 17 bases separated the two germline ends. This chain's CDR3 is CASSPQGQVGTQYF. The CDR3 region has the DNA TGTGCCAGTAGTCCACAGGGCCAGGTCGGGACCCAGTACTTC. Full variable domain (rest looked up from reference TRBV19 and TRBJ2-5): DGGITQSPKYLFRKEGQNVTLSCEQNLNHDAMYWYRQDPGQGLRLIYYSQIVNDFQKGDIAEGYSVSREKKESFPLTVTSAQKNPTAFYLCASSPQGQVGTQYFGPGTRLLVL.

The chain carries TRBV7-9 and TRBJ2-5; no definite D call. Germline V lookup: CDR1 SEHNR, CDR2 FQNEAQ (reference sequence). V dropped 5 bases and J dropped 3 bases, with 10 bases sitting between them. There are 13 residues in the CDR3. The CDR3 region has the DNA TGTGCCAGCAGCGCCCGGTCCAAAGAGACCCAGTACTTC. Its protein is CASSARSKETQYF.

This chain links TRBV18 with TRBJ2-7; 7 nucleotides match TRBD1. Germline V CDR1 and CDR2: KGHSH, LQKENI. Trimming cost V 0 bases and J 3 bases; bases outside gene matches: 2. The CDR3 is made up of 14 amino acids. The CDR3 sequence is CASSPPGTVYEQYF. CDR3 in DNA: TGTGCCAGCTCACCACCGGGGACAGTCTACGAGCAGTACTTC.

The V and J genes are TRBV7-7 and TRBJ2-3, with TRBD2 identical over 7 bases. The CDR3 extends over 15 amino acids. Germline V gives CDR1 SSHAT, CDR2 FNYEAQ (reference sequence). V lost 5 bases to trimming and J lost 1 base; unmatched junction nucleotides: 6. The CDR3 loop reads CASSRGLGGTDTQYF. In nucleotides, the CDR3 is TGTGCCAGCAGCCGTGGACTAGGGGGCACAGATACGCAGTATTTT.

The V gene is TRBV4-1, the J gene TRBJ1-2, with D possibly matching TRBD1 (6 bases). Trimming cost V 0 bases and J 4 bases, with 15 bases left between them. This CDR3 is built from 16 residues. Germline V CDR1 and CDR2: MGHRA, YSYEKL. In DNA, the CDR3 is TGCGCCAGCAGCCAAGACAATGGACAGACGCCCTATGGCTACACCTTC. Residues: CASSQDNGQTPYGYTF.

This chain links TRBV2 with TRBJ1-1; 9 bases are shared with TRBD1. CDR3 length: 13 amino acids. After removal of 8 bases from V and 10 bases from J, the junction contained 11 bases not matched to a gene. Germline V CDR1 and CDR2: SNHLY, FYNNEI. This CDR3 reads CASGRDRDLLAFF. CDR3 DNA: TGTGCCAGCGGAAGGGACAGGGATTTGTTAGCTTTCTTT.

The chain uses TRBV19 and TRBJ2-5; D might be TRBD2 (6 bases). The J call is uncertain, as TRBJ2-7 better fits the DNA end. Germline loops: CDR1 LNHDA, CDR2 SQIVND (reference sequence). The CDR3 covers 15 residues. In DNA, the CDR3 is TGTGCCAGTAGTATTATGGGACTGTCCTCCTACGAGCAGTACTTC. It codes for CASSIMGLSSYEQYF.

The J gene is TRBJ2-1, the V gene TRBV7-2; D is ambiguous. CDR1 is SGHTA and CDR2 is FQGNSA in the germline V gene. There are 13 residues in the CDR3. The germline V and J ends were trimmed by 4 bases and 7 bases, with 11 bases remaining between them. CDR3 DNA: TGTGCCAGCAGCTCACCCCCCGGGAATGAGCAGTTCTTC. It encodes CASSSPPGNEQFF.

The V and J genes are TRBV27 and TRBJ1-1; 9 bases map to TRBD1. CDR1 and CDR2 from the germline V gene are MNHEY and SMNVEV (reference sequence). V trimming: 5 bases; J trimming: 5 bases; junction bases outside the gene matches: 15. The CDR3 has 17 amino acids. The CDR3 nucleotides are TGTGCCAGCAGTCTCCGCTCACAGGGGGCGCCGAGAACTGAAGCTTTCTTT. This sequence encodes CASSLRSQGAPRTEAFF.

The V and J genes are TRBV5-1 and TRBJ1-2; 8 positions agree with TRBD1. Germline V gene data show CDR1 as SGHRS and CDR2 as YFSETQ. V dropped 3 bases and J dropped 6; count of bases not matched to a gene: 10. CDR3 length: 15 amino acids. DNA for the CDR3: TGCGCCAGCAGCTCCTGGACAGGGAGGGGAGATGGCTACACCTTC. Encoded protein: CASSSWTGRGDGYTF.

V and J are TRBV18 and TRBJ2-1, with a weak D call TRBD2 (5 bases). The V and J ends lost 1 base and 5 bases respectively, with 9 bases between them. The CDR3 is 14 amino acids. Germline V lookup: CDR1 KGHSH, CDR2 LQKENI. The CDR3, as DNA: TGTGCCAGCTCACCACTTACCGGGGACAATGAGCAGTTCTTC. This translates into CASSPLTGDNEQFF.

The chain is built from TRBV4-3 and TRBJ1-2, with 9 bases aligning to TRBD1. V gave up 0 bases and J gave up 7 bases; unmatched junction bases: 9. CDR1 LGHNA and CDR2 YSLEER come from the germline V gene. The CDR3 has 16 amino acids. In nucleotides, the CDR3 is TGCGCCAGCAGCCAAGAAATAGCACAGGGGGCAGTTGGCTACACCTTC. It is translated as CASSQEIAQGAVGYTF.